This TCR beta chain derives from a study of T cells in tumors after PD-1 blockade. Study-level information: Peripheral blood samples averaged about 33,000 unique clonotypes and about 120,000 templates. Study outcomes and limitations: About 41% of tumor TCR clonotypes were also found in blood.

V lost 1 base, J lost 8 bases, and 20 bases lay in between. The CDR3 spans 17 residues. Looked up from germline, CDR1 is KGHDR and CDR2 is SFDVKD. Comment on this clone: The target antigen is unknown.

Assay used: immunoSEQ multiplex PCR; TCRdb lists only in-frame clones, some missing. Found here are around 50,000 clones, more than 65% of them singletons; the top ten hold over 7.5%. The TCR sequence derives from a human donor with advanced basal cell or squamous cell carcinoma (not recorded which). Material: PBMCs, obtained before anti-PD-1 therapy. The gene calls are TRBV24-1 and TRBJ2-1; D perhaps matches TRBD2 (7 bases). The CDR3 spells CATSDFGASGRGYEQFF. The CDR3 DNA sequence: TGTGCCACCAGTGATTTTGGTGCGTCGGGGAGGGGGTATGAGCAGTTCTTC.